This entry lists 19 T cell receptor beta chains sequenced from one sample in a study of blood T cell repertoires in COVID-19. Method: immunoSEQ multiplex PCR; TCRdb's copy keeps in-frame clones and lacks some. The sample includes about 400,000 clones, approximately 89% of them seen just once. The sequencing sample was made of PBMCs or T cells enriched from blood (not recorded which). These receptors all come from a woman under 40 who had recovered from COVID-19.

The rearrangement joins TRBV3-1 (or the pseudogene TRBV3-2) to TRBJ2-3, with 10 bases aligning to TRBD2. V trimming: 5 bases; J trimming: 8 bases; junction bases outside the gene matches: 10. The germline CDR1 and CDR2 sequences are LGHDT and YNNKEL (reference sequence). This CDR3 contains 15 residues. This CDR3 is CASSATSGESRTQYF. The CDR3, as DNA: TGTGCCAGCAGCGCAACTAGCGGGGAAAGTCGTACGCAGTATTTT.

The chain employs TRBV7-2 and TRBJ1-2, with D perhaps TRBD1 (6 bases). V shed 0 bases and J shed 2 bases, with 10 bases lying between them. The CDR3 runs 15 residues. CDR1 and CDR2 from the germline V gene are SGHTA and FQGNSA. The CDR3 sequence is CASSLAATGNYGYTF. For the CDR3, the DNA is TGTGCCAGCAGCTTAGCTGCAACAGGGAACTATGGCTACACCTTC.

V is TRBV28 and J is TRBJ2-5; TRBD1 aligns across 8 bases. The CDR3 contains 13 residues. Trimming removed 9 bases from V and 5 bases from J; junction bases left unmatched: 8. The germline CDR1 and CDR2 sequences are MDHEN and SYDVKM. The DNA of the CDR3 is TGTGCCAGTAAACAGGGGGTAGGGGAGACCCAGTACTTC. Amino acid sequence: CASKQGVGETQYF.

The chain links TRBV7-9 to TRBJ2-1; D remains unclear. Trimming took 5 bases from V and 6 from J, leaving 11 bases between them. Looked up from germline, CDR1 is SEHNR and CDR2 is FQNEAQ (reference sequence). This CDR3 has 13 amino acids. The CDR3 DNA sequence: TGTGCCAGCAGCCCCTGGCGGAGCAATGAGCAGTTCTTC. Translated: CASSPWRSNEQFF.

This clone occurred once. The gene calls are TRBV2 and TRBJ2-1, with D perhaps TRBD1 (6 bases). Germline CDR1 and CDR2: SNHLY and FYNNEI. The CDR3 loop spans 14 amino acids. V was trimmed by 1 base and J by 7 bases, leaving 11 bases between them. CDR3 loop: CASSEGLRGNEQFF. Here the CDR3 DNA reads TGTGCCAGCAGTGAAGGGCTAAGGGGGAATGAGCAGTTCTTC.

The rearrangement joins TRBV7-3 to TRBJ1-6; D is perhaps TRBD1 (5 bases). The germline V gene encodes CDR1 SGHTA and CDR2 FQGTGA. The CDR3 is made up of 16 amino acids. Deletions cut 2 bases from V and 1 base from J, with 9 bases between. The CDR3 reads CASSLQGLSYNSPLHF. CDR3 DNA: TGTGCCAGCAGCTTACAGGGTTTATCCTATAATTCACCCCTCCACTTT. Full variable domain (outside the CDR3, taken from reference TRBV7-3 and TRBJ1-6): GAGVSQTPSNKVTEKGKYVELRCDPISGHTALYWYRQSLGQGPEFLIYFQGTGAADDSGLPNDRFFAVRPEGSVSTLKIQRTERGDSAVYLCASSLQGLSYNSPLHFGNGTRLTVT.

On this clone: Other DNA variants within this sample encode the same CDR3. This chain uses TRBV28 with TRBJ1-2; 8 bases match TRBD1. J gave up 8 bases and V 2 bases, and 4 bases lay outside the gene matches. This CDR3 is 13 amino acids long. Germline values: CDR1 MDHEN, CDR2 SYDVKM. This CDR3 reads CASSLRTGYGYTF. CDR3 DNA sequence: TGTGCCAGCAGTTTAAGGACAGGGTACGGCTACACCTTC.

The rearrangement uses TRBV7-9 and TRBJ2-1; unclear D gene. The CDR3 spans 14 residues. V gave up 5 bases and J gave up 10 bases, with 18 bases separating them. From germline, CDR1 is SEHNR and CDR2 FQNEAQ (reference sequence). CDR3 protein: CASSPPRYPGEQFF. The CDR3 DNA follows: TGTGCCAGCAGCCCCCCTAGATATCCCGGGGAGCAGTTCTTC.

This CDR3 reads CASSSGQGARNSETQYF. CDR3 in DNA: TGTGCCAGCAGCTCGGGACAGGGGGCGCGGAACAGCGAGACCCAGTACTTC. This chain uses TRBV7-8 with TRBJ2-5; 12 bases match TRBD1. The CDR3 is 17 amino acids. CDR1 SGHVS and CDR2 FQNEAQ come from the germline V gene. V shed 4 bases and J 5 bases; nucleotides not matched to a gene: 11. The full variable domain, its missing parts supplied by reference TRBV7-8 and TRBJ2-5, is GAGVSQSPRYKVAKRGQDVALRCDPISGHVSLFWYQQALGQGPEFLTYFQNEAQLDKSGLPSDRFFAERPEGSVSTLKIQRTQQEDSAVYLCASSSGQGARNSETQYFGPGTRLLVL.

The rearrangement joins TRBV6-5 to TRBJ1-3, with D possibly matching TRBD1 (5 bases). Germline V lookup: CDR1 MNHEY, CDR2 SVGAGI. The germline V and J ends were trimmed by 5 bases and 6 bases, with 11 bases remaining between them. This CDR3 has 13 amino acids. In nucleotides, the CDR3 is TGTGCCAGCAGTCTAGACAGAGTAAACACCATATATTTT. Amino acid sequence: CASSLDRVNTIYF.

The table lists this clone with many counts. This chain uses TRBV10-3 with TRBJ2-2; D is unclear. V was pared by 10 bases and J by 6 bases, with 12 bases between. CDR3 length: 12 amino acids. The germline V gene encodes CDR1 ENHRY and CDR2 SYGVKD. The CDR3 here is CATRSGSGELFF. CDR3 DNA: TGTGCCACACGGAGTGGTTCCGGGGAGCTGTTTTTT.

CDR3 amino acids: CASSPSGAYNQPQHF. The CDR3 region has the DNA TGTGCCAGCTCACCGAGCGGAGCTTACAATCAGCCCCAGCATTTT. The chain links TRBV18 to TRBJ1-5; D remains ambiguous. Trimming shortened V by 3 bases and J by 3 bases, and 12 bases separated the two germline ends. Germline lookup yields CDR1 KGHSH and CDR2 LQKENI. The CDR3 runs 15 residues. The full variable domain, rest sourced from reference TRBV18 and TRBJ1-5, is NAGVMQNPRHLVRRRGQEARLRCSPMKGHSHVYWYRQLPEEGLKFMVYLQKENIIDESGMPKERFSAEFPKEGPSILRIQQVVRGDSAAYFCASSPSGAYNQPQHFGDGTRLSIL.

The chain combines TRBV29-1 with TRBJ1-1; D ambiguous. The ends were cut back, 0 bases at V and 1 base at J, with 9 bases in the middle. Germline CDR1 is SQVTM and CDR2 is ANQGSEA. The CDR3 has 14 amino acids. CDR3 protein: CSVEDRTSNTEAFF. The CDR3 DNA reads TGCAGCGTTGAAGATCGGACTTCGAACACTGAAGCTTTCTTT.

The chain couples TRBV4-1 to TRBJ1-1; 9 bases match TRBD1. With V trimmed by 0 bases and J by 5 bases, 4 bases remained unmatched. This CDR3 comprises 15 residues. Germline V gives CDR1 MGHRA, CDR2 YSYEKL. CDR3 coding DNA: TGCGCCAGCAGCCAAGAACGGACAGGGGTAACTGAAGCTTTCTTT. Translation gives CASSQERTGVTEAFF.

The V call is TRBV19, the J call TRBJ1-5; D perhaps matches TRBD1 (5 bases). Germline CDR1 reads LNHDA; CDR2 reads SQIVND (reference sequence). This CDR3 is built from 15 residues. Trimming took off 6 bases at V and 2 bases at J, with 14 bases between the two ends. The CDR3 is CASRADGRGNQPQHF. The CDR3 region has the DNA TGTGCCAGTAGAGCCGACGGCAGGGGCAATCAGCCCCAGCATTTT.

V is TRBV19 and J is TRBJ2-5; 8 bases map to TRBD2. The CDR3 is 16 residues long. The germline V gene encodes CDR1 LNHDA and CDR2 SQIVND (reference sequence). V was clipped by 6 bases and J by 1 base; unmatched bases: 10. CDR3 coding DNA: TGTGCCAGTAGGGACGCGGGGGGAATTCGCCAAGAGACCCAGTACTTC. The encoded protein is CASRDAGGIRQETQYF.

The chain combines TRBV11-2 with TRBJ1-2, with D uncertain. The CDR3 totals 13 residues. CDR1 is SGHAT, CDR2 FQNNGV, per germline. The V and J ends lost 3 bases and 3 bases respectively, with 8 bases between them. The CDR3 DNA reads TGTGCCAGCAGCTTGACGACTGACTATGGCTACACCTTC. This sequence encodes CASSLTTDYGYTF.

The chain couples TRBV28 to TRBJ2-7, with 14 positions matching TRBD2. Germline trimming cut 5 bases from V and 0 bases from J; bases unmatched to any gene: 12. This CDR3 is 19 amino acids long. Germline CDR1 MDHEN, CDR2 SYDVKM. Here the CDR3 reads CASSATSGRGWTSSYEQYF. CDR3 in DNA: TGTGCCAGCAGTGCGACTAGCGGGAGGGGTTGGACATCCTCCTACGAGCAGTACTTC.

The genes are TRBV11-2 and TRBJ2-3; 11 nucleotides line up with TRBD2. V trimming: 5 bases; J trimming: 4 bases; junction bases outside the gene matches: 5. Per the germline V gene, CDR1 is SGHAT and CDR2 is FQNNGV. The CDR3 loop spans 15 amino acids. The CDR3 reads CASSILAGVPDTQYF. The CDR3 nucleotides read TGTGCCAGCAGCATACTAGCGGGGGTACCAGATACGCAGTATTTT.